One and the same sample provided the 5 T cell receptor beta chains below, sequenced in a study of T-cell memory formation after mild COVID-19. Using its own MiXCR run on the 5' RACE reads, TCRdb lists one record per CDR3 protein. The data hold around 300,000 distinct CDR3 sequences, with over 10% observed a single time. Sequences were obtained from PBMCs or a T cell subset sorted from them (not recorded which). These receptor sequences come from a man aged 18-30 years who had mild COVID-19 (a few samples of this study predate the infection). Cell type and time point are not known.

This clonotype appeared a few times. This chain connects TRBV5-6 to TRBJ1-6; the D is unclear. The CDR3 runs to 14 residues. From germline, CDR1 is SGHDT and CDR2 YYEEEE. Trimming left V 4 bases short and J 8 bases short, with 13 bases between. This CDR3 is CASSLYSNYSPLHF. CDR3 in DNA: TGTGCCAGCAGCCTGTACAGTAACTATTCACCCCTCCACTTT.

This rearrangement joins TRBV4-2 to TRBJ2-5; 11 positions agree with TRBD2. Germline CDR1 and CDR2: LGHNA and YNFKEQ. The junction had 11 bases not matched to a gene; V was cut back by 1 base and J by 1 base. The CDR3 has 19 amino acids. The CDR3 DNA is TGTGCCAGCAGCCAAGGCTCCGGGACTAGCGGAGGATTCCAAGAGACCCAGTACTTC. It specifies CASSQGSGTSGGFQETQYF.

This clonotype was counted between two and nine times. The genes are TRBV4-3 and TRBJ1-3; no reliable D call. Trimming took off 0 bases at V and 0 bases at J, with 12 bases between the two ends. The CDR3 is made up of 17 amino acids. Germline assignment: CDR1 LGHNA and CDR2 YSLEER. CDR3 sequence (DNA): TGCGCCAGCAGCCAAGATTACAGCCCTGTCTCTGGAAACACCATATATTTT. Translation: CASSQDYSPVSGNTIYF.

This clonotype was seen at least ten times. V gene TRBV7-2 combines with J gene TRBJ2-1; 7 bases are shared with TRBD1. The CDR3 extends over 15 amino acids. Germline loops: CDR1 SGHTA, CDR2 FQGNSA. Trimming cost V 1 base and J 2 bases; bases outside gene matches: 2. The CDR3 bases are TGTGCCAGCAGCTTAGGACAGGGAGCCTACAATGAGCAGTTCTTC. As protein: CASSLGQGAYNEQFF.

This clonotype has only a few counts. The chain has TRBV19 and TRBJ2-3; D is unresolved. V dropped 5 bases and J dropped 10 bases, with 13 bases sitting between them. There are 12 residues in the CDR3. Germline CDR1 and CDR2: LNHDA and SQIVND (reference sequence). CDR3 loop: CASSFDTTPQYF. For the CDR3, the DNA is TGTGCCAGTAGTTTCGATACTACCCCGCAGTATTTT.